These 3 T cell receptor beta chains originate from one sample sequenced in a study of blood T cell repertoires in COVID-19 (dated by TCRdb to between 2020 and 2021). Libraries were made using the immunoSEQ multiplex PCR assay. Not all clones reach the TCRdb copy of this immuneACCESS table, which keeps in-frame sequences only. Checked studies attribute under half of the gap to unresolved V genes and leave the rest unexplained. In all, the sample holds roughly 110,000 clones, and over 75% of those were seen once. Of the sample, 8% to 8.5% is held by the ten largest clones. Sample: peripheral blood. All receptors come from a woman aged 70-85 years who had recovered from COVID-19.

The chain couples TRBV6-5 to TRBJ1-2; TRBD1 aligns across 8 bases. V was pared by 6 bases and J by 4 bases, with 7 bases of the junction left unmatched. CDR1 and CDR2 from the germline V gene are MNHEY and SVGAGI. CDR3 length equals 14 residues. The CDR3 sequence is CASSDRTGIYGYTF. The CDR3 DNA is TGTGCCAGCAGCGATCGGACAGGGATCTATGGCTACACCTTC.

The V and J genes are TRBV7-2 and TRBJ1-4, with TRBD1 matching over 10 bases. This CDR3 is 15 amino acids long. The germline CDR1 and CDR2 sequences are SGHTA and FQGNSA. With V trimmed by 5 bases and J by 10 bases, 10 bases remained unmatched. CDR3 DNA: TGTGCCAGCAGCGCGGGGACAGGGGCCGGGGGAAAACTGTTTTTT. As protein: CASSAGTGAGGKLFF. Full variable domain (remainder filled in from reference TRBV7-2 and TRBJ1-4): GAGVSQSPSNKVTEKGKDVELRCDPISGHTALYWYRQSLGQGLEFLIYFQGNSAPDKSGLPSDRFSAERTGGSVSTLTIQRTQQEDSAVYLCASSAGTGAGGKLFFGSGTQLSVL.

The V gene is TRBV21-1, the J gene TRBJ2-2; the DNA was not compared with TRBD1, the D call given in the table. TRBV21-1 counts as a pseudogene. This CDR3 contains 19 residues. The CDR3 DNA follows: TGTGCCAGCAGCAAAGCCTCAAAGTCGGGACAGGAGAACACCGGGGAGCTGTTTTTT. This translates into CASSKASKSGQENTGELFF.